This T cell receptor (beta chain) was observed in a study of cytomegalovirus exposure and HLA in healthy donors. The study ran its PCR with 60 Vbeta and 13 Jbeta primers. Repertoires were generated with immunoSEQ multiplex PCR, while TCRdb's copy carries only in-frame clones and drops some. The table records about 120,000 clones, 81% of them present only once. This CDR3 has 13 amino acids. Germline V lookup: CDR1 ENHRY, CDR2 SYGVKD. The ends were cut back, 10 bases at V and 2 bases at J, with 15 bases in the middle. The chain links TRBV10-3 to TRBJ2-7; the D gene is possibly TRBD1 (6 bases). This TCR was recovered from a woman in her thirties in good health and CMV-seronegative. Sequences were obtained from PBMCs. The CDR3 DNA reads TGTGCCACTGTGGGACACCCACCCTACGAGCAGTACTTC. Translated: CATVGHPPYEQYF.